A selection of T cell receptor beta chains follows, all from one sample in a study of cytomegalovirus exposure and HLA in healthy donors. Produced via immunoSEQ multiplex PCR; TCRdb's table is partial and in-frame only. The repertoire includes about 120,000 clones, 75% to 85% of them detected once, and 9% to 9.5% sits in the top ten. The sample consisted of PBMCs. Receptors were obtained from a woman aged 45-65 years in good health and CMV-seropositive. Both conserved end residues are part of each CDR3.

V gene	CDR3 protein
TRBV18	CASSTRGGNEKLFF
TRBV7-9	CASSLAWTSSYNEQFF
TRBV7-8	CASSPSSIGNQPQHF
TRBV7-9	CASSLEDSVNQPQHF
TRBV7-9	CASSLGQGSHYGYTF
TRBV4-3	CASSQARGVGYGYTF
TRBV2	CASSTRQGYNEKLFF
TRBV10-3	CAIKRAGGTANEQFF
TRBV6-1	CASSERAGGEGYEQYF
TRBV4-2	CASSPGTSGGETQYF
TRBV5-3	CARSGEGGRTDTQYF
TRBV6-6	CASSQDRNYGYTF
TRBV4-1	CASSHLAAGSYNEQFF
TRBV7-8	CASSSQGNNNSPLHF
TRBV6-5	CASSYLRDRGYEQYF
TRBV6-5	CASSYSKVAGSDTQYF
TRBV6-5	CASSYVASGILDTQYF
TRBV7-2	CASSKAGDNEQFF
TRBV9	CASSPGTVALYEQYF
TRBV7-9	CASSPLWQGLEKLFF
TRBV7-3	CASSLLAGSNGELFF
TRBV4-2	CASSQEQGSPDTQYF
TRBV27	CASSPLAGERYNEQFF
TRBV5-6	CASTLGDRTYEQYF
TRBV2	CAEGTENYGYTF
TRBV5-5	CASSSPGTGSYNEQFF
TRBV4-1	CASGQGLAGGQETQYF
TRBV27	CASSYQLAGFKGTQYF
TRBV18	CASLSGVTDTQYF
TRBV30	CAWSAGQGNYGYTF
TRBV7-9	CASSLAPGGSEAFF
TRBV5-1	CASSLNSNNEQFF
TRBV6-5	CASSGSGQSYEQYF
TRBV1	CTSSQDIRGVNSPLHF
TRBV7-9	CASSLGGVSGYTF
TRBV20-1	CSAPLRGEQFF
TRBV19	CASIGGAGGDTQYF
TRBV9	CASSKGGYGYTF
TRBV9	CASSVGTEAGNTIYF
TRBV30	CALQRGLETQYF